Shown below are 27 T cell receptor beta chains from a single sample sequenced in a study of T cell responses to AZD1222 COVID-19 vaccine. Measured with immunoSEQ multiplex PCR; TCRdb has only the in-frame clones, and not every one. Of 120,000 or so clones in the sample, 92% were seen once. This material consisted of peripheral blood, taken on day 0 of AZD1222 vaccination. The receptors here all came from an adult in good health.

V is TRBV27 and J is TRBJ2-7; 10 nucleotides agree with TRBD2. Germline CDR1 MNHEY, CDR2 SMNVEV (reference sequence). V was pared by 3 bases and J by 6 bases, with 5 bases of the junction left unmatched. The CDR3 covers 14 residues. The CDR3 spells CASSFGTSAFEQYF. In nucleotides, the CDR3 is TGTGCCAGCAGTTTCGGGACTAGCGCGTTCGAGCAGTACTTC.

This chain uses TRBV6-2 or TRBV6-3 with TRBJ2-1, with 9 bases aligning to TRBD1. J lost 15 bases, V lost 2 bases, and 5 bases had no gene match. The CDR3 covers 12 residues. The germline V gene has CDR1 MNHEY and CDR2 SVGEGT. CDR3 in amino acids: CASSYLRTGVFF. DNA of the CDR3: TGTGCCAGCAGTTACCTAAGGACAGGGGTGTTCTTC.

This sequence joins TRBV1 and TRBJ1-4; the listed D gene, TRBD1, was not tested against the DNA. TRBV1 constitutes a pseudogene. The CDR3 runs to 16 residues. CDR3 nucleotide sequence: TGCACCAGCAGCCAAGAGAGGAGGGGGCGAAGTGAAAAACTGTTTTTT. It specifies CTSSQERRGRSEKLFF.

The chain links TRBV3-1 (or the pseudogene TRBV3-2) to TRBJ1-2; D is unresolved. This CDR3 has 13 amino acids. Germline V gene sequence: CDR1 LGHDT, CDR2 YNNKEL (reference sequence). Trimming stripped 0 bases from V and 4 bases from J, with 6 bases between. In DNA form, the CDR3 reads TGTGCCAGCAGCCAAGAAATGGGCTATGGCTACACCTTC. It codes for CASSQEMGYGYTF.

The rearrangement links TRBV5-1 to TRBJ1-3; D perhaps matches TRBD1 (5 bases). This CDR3 is 15 amino acids long. V was pared by 0 bases and J by 8 bases, with 15 bases between. In germline, CDR1 is SGHRS, CDR2 YFSETQ. The DNA for the CDR3 is TGCGCCAGCAGCTTGGATGCAGGGAGAGGTGACACCATATATTTT. Its translation is CASSLDAGRGDTIYF.

The chain couples TRBV19 to TRBJ1-2; 7 nucleotides line up with TRBD1. V shed 7 bases and J 3 bases; nucleotides not matched to a gene: 11. CDR1 is LNHDA, CDR2 SQIVND, per germline (reference sequence). This CDR3 comprises 15 residues. The CDR3 region has the DNA TGTGCCAGTAATCAACGAACAGGGGAGGACTATGGCTACACCTTC. This codes for CASNQRTGEDYGYTF.

J is TRBJ2-2 and V is TRBV2; perhaps TRBD2 as D (5 bases). The CDR3 loop spans 15 amino acids. V lost 4 bases and J 5 bases, leaving 14 bases between the germline ends. Germline V gene data show CDR1 as SNHLY and CDR2 as FYNNEI. CDR3 in amino acids: CASSVSPGSTGELFF. CDR3 coding DNA: TGTGCCAGCAGTGTGTCCCCGGGGTCTACCGGGGAGCTGTTTTTT.

The rearrangement uses TRBV5-1 and TRBJ1-4; D remains unclear. The CDR3 extends over 15 amino acids. Germline assignment: CDR1 SGHRS and CDR2 YFSETQ. Trimming cost V 2 bases and J 1 base, with 9 bases left between them. CDR3 nucleotide sequence: TGCGCCAGCAGCTTTAAACGGCAAACTAATGAAAAACTGTTTTTT. This translates into CASSFKRQTNEKLFF.

This sequence joins TRBV30 and TRBJ1-4; D might be TRBD1 (5 bases). The CDR3 runs to 15 residues. The germline V gene encodes CDR1 GTSNPN and CDR2 SVGIG (reference sequence). The V gene lost 2 bases and the J gene lost 4 bases, with 14 bases spanning the gap. CDR3 sequence: CAWSPLGGLNEKLFF. The CDR3 DNA reads TGTGCCTGGAGTCCCCTCGGGGGTCTTAATGAAAAACTGTTTTTT.

The genes are TRBV7-9 and TRBJ2-3; unclear D gene. This CDR3 region has 15 residues. In germline, CDR1 is SEHNR, CDR2 FQNEAQ (reference sequence). V shed 0 bases and J shed 2 bases, with 9 bases lying between them. The CDR3 here is CASSLATVLTDTQYF. The CDR3 DNA reads TGTGCCAGCAGCTTAGCGACCGTACTCACAGATACGCAGTATTTT.

The chain has TRBV18 and TRBJ2-1, with 8 bases aligning to TRBD2. Trimming cost V 3 bases and J 8 bases; bases outside gene matches: 6. CDR3 length equals 14 residues. CDR1 and CDR2 from the germline V gene are KGHSH and LQKENI. CDR3 residues: CASSPLREAHEQFF. The CDR3, as DNA: TGTGCCAGCTCACCGTTGCGGGAGGCCCATGAGCAGTTCTTC.

This clone is a singleton in its sample. This chain joins TRBV5-1 and TRBJ1-3; TRBD1 agrees at 10 bases. CDR3 length: 17 amino acids. V lost 4 bases to trimming and J lost 0 bases; unmatched junction nucleotides: 7. The germline V gene has CDR1 SGHRS and CDR2 YFSETQ. The CDR3 nucleotides are TGCGCCAGCAGCCCAGGGGACAGGGGTTACTCTGGAAACACCATATATTTT. It yields the protein CASSPGDRGYSGNTIYF.

The chain couples TRBV5-4 to TRBJ1-4; 7 bases match TRBD1. Germline loops: CDR1 SGHNT, CDR2 YYREEE (reference sequence). The V segment lost 5 bases and the J segment 6 bases; nucleotides outside the gene matches: 7. This CDR3 spans 14 amino acids. CDR3 nucleotides: TGTGCCAGCAGAGCGGGGACAGCGGATGAAAAACTGTTTTTT. The encoded protein is CASRAGTADEKLFF.

As to this clone: The same CDR3 is also encoded by other DNA sequences in this sample. The chain recombines TRBV3-1 (or the pseudogene TRBV3-2) with TRBJ1-1; no clear D. Germline V gene lookup returns CDR1 LGHDT and CDR2 YNNKEL (reference sequence). V lost 4 bases, J lost 5 bases, and 11 bases lay in between. CDR3 length: 13 residues. Written as DNA, the CDR3 is TGTGCCAGCAGCCGTTTAAAAGGGACTGAAGCTTTCTTT. Amino acid sequence: CASSRLKGTEAFF.

This sequence joins TRBV5-1 and TRBJ2-7, with 10 bases matching TRBD2. CDR1 is SGHRS, CDR2 YFSETQ, per germline. Unmatched junction bases numbered 6, after V lost 4 bases and J lost 5 bases. The CDR3 runs 14 residues. The CDR3 DNA reads as TGCGCCAGCAGCCGTCCCCTAGCGGGAGACGAGCAGTACTTC. It yields the protein CASSRPLAGDEQYF.

The genes are TRBV5-1 and TRBJ1-1; D is perhaps TRBD1 (6 bases). Trimming cost V 0 bases and J 1 base, with 10 bases left between them. Germline V gives CDR1 SGHRS, CDR2 YFSETQ. The CDR3 is made up of 15 amino acids. CDR3 region: CASSLEGGGNTEAFF. CDR3 DNA sequence: TGCGCCAGCAGCTTGGAGGGAGGGGGGAACACTGAAGCTTTCTTT.

The chain is built from TRBV12-2 and TRBJ2-7. TRBV12-2 is marked as a pseudogene. The CDR3 runs to 11 residues. The CDR3 bases are TGTGCAAGTCGCTCGATCTACGAGCAGTACTTC. Translating gives CASRSIYEQYF.

The chain couples TRBV20-1 to TRBJ1-5; D is perhaps TRBD1 (5 bases). Germline V gene data show CDR1 as DFQATT and CDR2 as SNEGSKA (reference sequence). The CDR3 is made up of 15 amino acids. V gave up 3 bases and J gave up 1 base, with 13 bases separating them. The CDR3 region is CSASSGGGSNQPQHF. DNA for the CDR3: TGCAGTGCTAGTAGTGGGGGGGGAAGCAATCAGCCCCAGCATTTT.

In its sample, this clone was seen once. The chain links TRBV3-1 (or the pseudogene TRBV3-2) to TRBJ2-7; D is perhaps TRBD2 (5 bases). The CDR3 has 17 amino acids. The germline gives CDR1 LGHDT, CDR2 YNNKEL (reference sequence). V gave up 4 bases and J gave up 5 bases, with 24 bases separating them. As DNA, the CDR3 is TGTGCCAGCAGCCCTCGGCGGACGGGAAGGAGGCCTCACGAGCAGTACTTC. Protein: CASSPRRTGRRPHEQYF.

This clone was seen just once. The genes are TRBV28 and TRBJ1-3; possible D gene TRBD1, 6 bases. The germline V gene has CDR1 MDHEN and CDR2 SYDVKM. The CDR3 spans 16 residues. Trimming removed 3 bases from V and 0 bases from J, with 12 bases in between. The CDR3 sequence is CASSFRGDISGNTIYF. The CDR3 DNA reads as TGTGCCAGCAGTTTTCGAGGGGACATCTCTGGAAACACCATATATTTT.

V is TRBV5-3 and J is TRBJ1-5; D not resolved. TRBV5-3 is known as an ORF, though its function is uncertain. This CDR3 has 16 amino acids. V lost 4 bases to trimming and J lost 6 bases, with 20 bases between them. The CDR3 DNA reads TGTGCCAGAAGCAAGGCGGTCAGGCCTCCCAGTCAGCCCCAGCATTTT. Translating gives CARSKAVRPPSQPQHF.

This clone came up once. The CDR3 DNA follows: TGCGCCAGCAGCCAAGTGGGGGCCTCCGAGGAACTGTTTTTT. It specifies CASSQVGASEELFF. The chain carries TRBV4-1 and TRBJ1-4, with D maybe TRBD1 (6 bases). The CDR3 totals 14 residues. CDR1 and CDR2 from the germline V gene are MGHRA and YSYEKL. With 1 base removed from V and 12 bases from J, the gap between germline ends came to 15 bases.

This CDR3 reads CASGDRYTEAFF. CDR3 nucleotides: TGTGCCAGCGGAGACAGGTACACTGAAGCTTTCTTT. The V and J genes are TRBV11-2 and TRBJ1-1; D is possibly TRBD1 (6 bases). CDR1 is SGHAT, CDR2 FQNNGV, per germline. V lost 8 bases and J 3 bases, leaving 10 bases between the germline ends. The CDR3 consists of 12 residues. Variable domain in full (rest from reference TRBV11-2 and TRBJ1-1): EAGVAQSPRYKIIEKRQSVAFWCNPISGHATLYWYQQILGQGPKLLIQFQNNGVVDDSQLPKDRFSAERLKGVDSTLKIQPAKLEDSAVYLCASGDRYTEAFFGQGTRLTVV.

The genes are TRBV10-3 and TRBJ1-3, with a possible D match to TRBD1 (6 bases). The CDR3 is 13 amino acids. V was shortened by 4 bases and J by 2 bases, with 6 bases between the two germline ends. Germline V CDR1 and CDR2: ENHRY, SYGVKD. CDR3: CAISGGPGNTIYF. Written as DNA, the CDR3 is TGTGCCATCAGTGGGGGGCCTGGAAACACCATATATTTT.

The chain couples TRBV28 to TRBJ2-7; D possibly corresponds to TRBD2 (7 bases). Trimming removed 6 bases at V and 2 bases at J, with 20 bases between. The germline gives CDR1 MDHEN, CDR2 SYDVKM. The CDR3 runs to 16 residues. The CDR3 reads CASRPPKGGRAYEQYF. CDR3 in DNA: TGTGCCAGCAGGCCCCCCAAGGGGGGGCGAGCCTACGAGCAGTACTTC.

The chain carries TRBV2 and TRBJ1-5; TRBD1 might be the D (5 bases). V lost 8 bases and J lost 0, with 14 bases in between. This CDR3 has 15 amino acids. Germline V gene sequence: CDR1 SNHLY, CDR2 FYNNEI. As DNA, the CDR3 is TGTGCCAGCCTGGGAAGGGGACTTAGCAATCAGCCCCAGCATTTT. Its translation: CASLGRGLSNQPQHF.

Notes on this clone: At one boundary the junction diverges from the germline segment, which might be a read error. This chain joins TRBV11-2 and TRBJ2-7, with TRBD1 matching over 7 bases. The V gene's germline CDR1 is SGHAT and CDR2 FQNNGV. This CDR3 contains 12 residues. The CDR3 DNA is TGTGCCAGCAGCCTAGACAGGGACGAGCAGTACTTC. Its protein product is CASSLDRDEQYF.